This T cell receptor beta chain was sequenced in a study of radiation and T cells in renal cell carcinoma. Across the whole study: Nephrectomy followed 15 Gy stereotactic body radiation by 4 weeks.

General study points: Pretreatment tumor biopsies were lacking, so baseline clonotypes are unknown. In blood, top tumor clones expanded by 2 weeks, shrinking by 4.

This clone was observed once. Its cognate antigen is unknown. Clones were read by immunoSEQ multiplex PCR, and TCRdb kept only the in-frame ones, dropping some. The sample has some 150,000 clones, less than 85% seen once. As for time point: baseline pretreatment blood. Indicated treatment: 15 Gy SBRT to primary tumor, nephrectomy 4 weeks later. This renal cell carcinoma was of the clear cell type. The CDR3 is 15 residues long. The ends were cut back, 3 bases at V and 6 bases at J, with 15 bases in the middle. Germline CDR1 reads SGHNT; CDR2 reads YYREEE (reference sequence). The TCR comes from a woman between 50 and 59 years old with renal cell carcinoma. The sequenced sample was blood, obtained from a patient whose treatment included radiotherapy and nephrectomy. This rearrangement joins TRBV5-4 to TRBJ2-2; D not certain. CDR3 in amino acids: CASSSVPPSSGELFF. The CDR3 DNA reads TGTGCCAGCAGCTCGGTCCCCCCGTCGTCCGGGGAGCTGTTTTTT.